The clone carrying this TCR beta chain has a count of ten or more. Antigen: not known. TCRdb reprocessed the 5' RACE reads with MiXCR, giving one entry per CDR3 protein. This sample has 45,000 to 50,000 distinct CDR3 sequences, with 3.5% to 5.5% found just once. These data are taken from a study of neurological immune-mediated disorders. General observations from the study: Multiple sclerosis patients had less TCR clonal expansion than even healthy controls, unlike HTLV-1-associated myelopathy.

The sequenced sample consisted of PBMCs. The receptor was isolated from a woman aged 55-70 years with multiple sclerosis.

CDR3 in amino acids: CASSLGRGSNEQFF. The CDR3 DNA is TGTGCCAGCAGCTTGGGGCGGGGAAGCAATGAGCAGTTCTTC. The chain recombines TRBV7-3 with TRBJ2-1, with D perhaps matching TRBD2 (6 bases). Germline V gives CDR1 SGHTA, CDR2 FQGTGA. Trimming removed 3 bases from V and 6 bases from J, with 12 bases in between. The CDR3 totals 14 residues.